This T cell receptor (beta chain) is drawn from a study of blood T cell repertoires in COVID-19. In the authors' workflow: Using reference gene primer amplification, nucleated cell counts were estimated. The repertoire was sequenced with immunoSEQ multiplex PCR; TCRdb's copy has only in-frame clones and lacks some. The V and J calls and clone size were taken over from that table, and D and trimming were inferred from the DNA. This table has roughly 190,000 clones, 80% appearing once. Germline CDR1 is SGHAT and CDR2 is FQNNGV. The length of the CDR3 is 15 residues. The V and J ends lost 1 base and 0 bases respectively, with 10 bases between them. This clone was counted a few times.

Sequencing was carried out using peripheral blood. This TCR derives from a man aged 55-75 years with acute or convalescent COVID-19. The chain has TRBV11-2 and TRBJ2-7; D remains ambiguous. CDR3 in amino acids: CASSLGAHFSYEQYF. CDR3 coding DNA: TGTGCCAGCAGCTTAGGTGCTCACTTCTCCTACGAGCAGTACTTC.